This T cell receptor (beta chain) was captured by sequencing in a study of naive and memory T cell subsets. Both TRBC1 and TRBC2 were covered by a beta constant-region primer of two equimolar oligonucleotides. Ligation attached a single-stranded oligonucleotide with a 12-nucleotide UMI and the SP2 primer to the cDNA 3' end. MiXCR, run by TCRdb on the UMI-ligation and nested PCR reads, gives a single entry per CDR3 protein. The repertoire consists of about 85,000 distinct CDR3 sequences, with around 12% occurring once and the leading ten covering 0.9% to 1%. Study-level points and caveats: TCR counts from RNA may reflect activation-linked expression changes. Over 95% of naive TCR sequences appeared only once after error correction, unlike memory subsets. Gini index rose across naive, CM, EM and EMRA in CD4 and CD8.

This clonotype was detected many times. Its antigen remains unknown. After removal of 3 bases from V and 3 bases from J, the junction contained 9 bases not matched to a gene. The CDR3 totals 16 residues. The germline CDR1 and CDR2 sequences are SGHRS and YFSETQ. Input material: central memory CD4+ T cells from blood. This clonotype was obtained from a human donor in good health. The genes are TRBV5-1 and TRBJ2-7, with 10 bases identical to TRBD1. For the CDR3, the DNA is TGCGCCAGCAGCTCCGGGTTGACAGGGGGCTTCTACGAGCAGTACTTC. It yields the protein CASSSGLTGGFYEQYF.